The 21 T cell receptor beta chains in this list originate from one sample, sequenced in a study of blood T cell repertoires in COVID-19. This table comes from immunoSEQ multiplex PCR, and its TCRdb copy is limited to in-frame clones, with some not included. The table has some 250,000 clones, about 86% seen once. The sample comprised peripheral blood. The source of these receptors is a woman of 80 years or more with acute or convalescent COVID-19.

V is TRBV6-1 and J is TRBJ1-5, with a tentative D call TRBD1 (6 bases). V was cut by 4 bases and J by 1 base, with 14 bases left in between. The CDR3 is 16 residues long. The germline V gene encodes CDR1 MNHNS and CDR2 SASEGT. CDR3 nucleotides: TGTGCCAGCAGTGGCCTCCAGGGGTACAGCAATCAGCCCCAGCATTTT. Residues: CASSGLQGYSNQPQHF.

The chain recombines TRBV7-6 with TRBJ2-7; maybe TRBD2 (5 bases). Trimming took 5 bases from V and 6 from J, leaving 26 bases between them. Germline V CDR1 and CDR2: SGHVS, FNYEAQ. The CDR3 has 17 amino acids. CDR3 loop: CASSPRPEGARTGEQYF. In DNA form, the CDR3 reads TGTGCCAGCAGCCCCCGCCCCGAGGGAGCGAGGACTGGCGAGCAGTACTTC.

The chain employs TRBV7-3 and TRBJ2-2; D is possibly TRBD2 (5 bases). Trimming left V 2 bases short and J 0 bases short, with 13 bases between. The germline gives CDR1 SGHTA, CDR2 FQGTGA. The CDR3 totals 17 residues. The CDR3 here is CASSLVGGPTNTGELFF. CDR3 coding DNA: TGTGCCAGCAGCTTAGTTGGAGGCCCCACGAACACCGGGGAGCTGTTTTTT.

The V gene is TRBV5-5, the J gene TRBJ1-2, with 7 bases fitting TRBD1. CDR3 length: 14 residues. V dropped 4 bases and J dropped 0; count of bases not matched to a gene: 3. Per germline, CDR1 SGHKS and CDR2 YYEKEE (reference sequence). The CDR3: CASSTGTANYGYTF. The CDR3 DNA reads TGTGCCAGCAGCACCGGGACAGCTAACTATGGCTACACCTTC.

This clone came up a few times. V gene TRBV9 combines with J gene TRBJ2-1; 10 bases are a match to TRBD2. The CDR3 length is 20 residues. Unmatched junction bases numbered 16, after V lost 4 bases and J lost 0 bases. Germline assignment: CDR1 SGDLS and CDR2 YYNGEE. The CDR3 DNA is TGTGCCAGCAGCCCCCGAAGCGGGGGGGCGTTAAGGAGCTCCTACAATGAGCAGTTCTTC. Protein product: CASSPRSGGALRSSYNEQFF.

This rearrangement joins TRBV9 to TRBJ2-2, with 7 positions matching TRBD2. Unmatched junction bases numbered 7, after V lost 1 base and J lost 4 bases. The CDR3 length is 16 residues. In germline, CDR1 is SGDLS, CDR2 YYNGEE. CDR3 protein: CASSVLAGVGTGELFF. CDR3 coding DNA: TGTGCCAGCAGCGTACTGGCGGGGGTGGGCACCGGGGAGCTGTTTTTT.

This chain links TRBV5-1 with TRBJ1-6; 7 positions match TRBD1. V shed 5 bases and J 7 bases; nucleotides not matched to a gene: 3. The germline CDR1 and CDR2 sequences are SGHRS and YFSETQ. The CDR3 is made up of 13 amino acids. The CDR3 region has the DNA TGCGCCAGCAGAGGGGACAGCAATTCACCCCTCCACTTT. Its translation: CASRGDSNSPLHF. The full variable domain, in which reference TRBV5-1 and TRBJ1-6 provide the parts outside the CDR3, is KAGVTQTPRYLIKTRGQQVTLSCSPISGHRSVSWYQQTPGQGLQFLFEYFSETQRNKGNFPGRFSGRQFSNSRSEMNVSTLELGDSALYLCASRGDSNSPLHFGNGTRLTVT.

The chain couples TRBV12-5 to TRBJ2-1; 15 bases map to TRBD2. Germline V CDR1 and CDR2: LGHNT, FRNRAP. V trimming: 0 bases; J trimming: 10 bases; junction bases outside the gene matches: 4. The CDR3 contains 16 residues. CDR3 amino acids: CASGLVGLAGGQEQFF. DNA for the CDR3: TGTGCTAGTGGTTTGGTCGGACTAGCGGGGGGGCAGGAGCAGTTCTTC.

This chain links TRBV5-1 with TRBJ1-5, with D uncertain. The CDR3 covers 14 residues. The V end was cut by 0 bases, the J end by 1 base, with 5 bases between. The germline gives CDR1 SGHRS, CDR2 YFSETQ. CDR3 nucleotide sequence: TGCGCCAGCAGCTTGGGCCAGAGCAATCAGCCCCAGCATTTT. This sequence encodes CASSLGQSNQPQHF.

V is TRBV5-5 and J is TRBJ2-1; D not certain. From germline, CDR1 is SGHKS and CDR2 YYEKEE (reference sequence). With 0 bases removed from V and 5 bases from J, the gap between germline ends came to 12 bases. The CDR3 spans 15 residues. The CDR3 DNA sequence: TGTGCCAGCAGCTTGGGAGCGTCAGTGAACAATGAGCAGTTCTTC. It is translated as CASSLGASVNNEQFF.

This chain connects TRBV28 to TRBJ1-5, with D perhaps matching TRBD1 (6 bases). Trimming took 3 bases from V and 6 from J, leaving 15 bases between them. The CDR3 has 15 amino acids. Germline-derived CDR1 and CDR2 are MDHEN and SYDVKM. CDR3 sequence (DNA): TGTGCCAGCAGTTTCGGACAGCCTGCATTTCAGCCCCAGCATTTT. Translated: CASSFGQPAFQPQHF.

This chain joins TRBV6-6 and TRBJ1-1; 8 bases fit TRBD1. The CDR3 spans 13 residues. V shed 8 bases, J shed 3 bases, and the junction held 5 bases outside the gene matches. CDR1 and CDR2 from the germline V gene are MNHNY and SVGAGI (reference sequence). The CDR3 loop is CASRQGRHTEAFF. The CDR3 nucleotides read TGTGCCAGCCGACAGGGGAGGCACACTGAAGCTTTCTTT.

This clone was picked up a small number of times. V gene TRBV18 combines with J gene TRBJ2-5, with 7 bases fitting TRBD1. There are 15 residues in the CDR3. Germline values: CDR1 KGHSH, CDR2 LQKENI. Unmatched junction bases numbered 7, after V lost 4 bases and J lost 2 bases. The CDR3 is CASSRNQGVQETQYF. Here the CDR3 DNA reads TGTGCCAGCTCACGGAATCAGGGGGTTCAAGAGACCCAGTACTTC. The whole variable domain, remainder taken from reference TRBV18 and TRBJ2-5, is NAGVMQNPRHLVRRRGQEARLRCSPMKGHSHVYWYRQLPEEGLKFMVYLQKENIIDESGMPKERFSAEFPKEGPSILRIQQVVRGDSAAYFCASSRNQGVQETQYFGPGTRLLVL.

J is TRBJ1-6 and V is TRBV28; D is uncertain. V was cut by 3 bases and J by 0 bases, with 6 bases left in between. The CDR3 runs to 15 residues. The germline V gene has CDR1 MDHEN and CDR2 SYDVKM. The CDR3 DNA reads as TGTGCCAGCAGTTTTGGTAGCTCCTATAATTCACCCCTCCACTTT. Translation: CASSFGSSYNSPLHF.

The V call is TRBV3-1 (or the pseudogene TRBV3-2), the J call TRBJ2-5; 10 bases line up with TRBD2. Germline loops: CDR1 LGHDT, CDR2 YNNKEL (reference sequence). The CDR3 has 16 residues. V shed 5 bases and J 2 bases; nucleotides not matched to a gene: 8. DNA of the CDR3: TGTGCCAGCAGCTCGAGCGGGGGGGCCCGGCAAGAGACCCAGTACTTC. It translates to CASSSSGGARQETQYF.

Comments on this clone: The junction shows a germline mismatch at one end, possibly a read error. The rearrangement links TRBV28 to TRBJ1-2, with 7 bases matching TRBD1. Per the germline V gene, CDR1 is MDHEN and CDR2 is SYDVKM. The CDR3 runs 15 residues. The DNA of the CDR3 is TGTGCCACCAGTCCCCCTTTCGGGACAGACTATGGCTACACCTTC. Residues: CATSPPFGTDYGYTF.

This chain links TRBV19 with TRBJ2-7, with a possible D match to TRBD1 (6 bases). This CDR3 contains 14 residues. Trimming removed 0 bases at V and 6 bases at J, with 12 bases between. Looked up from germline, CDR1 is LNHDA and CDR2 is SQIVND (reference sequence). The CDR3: CASSIEQGVGEQYF. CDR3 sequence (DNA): TGTGCCAGTAGTATAGAACAGGGAGTCGGCGAGCAGTACTTC.

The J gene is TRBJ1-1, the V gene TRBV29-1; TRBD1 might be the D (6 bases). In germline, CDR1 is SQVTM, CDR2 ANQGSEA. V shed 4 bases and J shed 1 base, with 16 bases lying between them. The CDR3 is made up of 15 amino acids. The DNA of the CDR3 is TGCAGCGTTGGTCCTACAGGGAAGGGGAACACTGAAGCTTTCTTT. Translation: CSVGPTGKGNTEAFF.

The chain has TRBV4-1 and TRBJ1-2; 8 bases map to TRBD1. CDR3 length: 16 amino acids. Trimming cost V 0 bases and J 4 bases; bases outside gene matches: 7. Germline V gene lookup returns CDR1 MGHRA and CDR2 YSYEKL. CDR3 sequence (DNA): TGCGCCAGCAGCCAAGAGGGAACAGGGGGTCCCTATGGCTACACCTTC. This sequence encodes CASSQEGTGGPYGYTF.

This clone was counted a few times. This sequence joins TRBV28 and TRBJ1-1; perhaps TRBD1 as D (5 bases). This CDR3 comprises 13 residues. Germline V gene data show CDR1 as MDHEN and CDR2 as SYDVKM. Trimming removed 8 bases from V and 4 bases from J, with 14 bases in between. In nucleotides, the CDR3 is TGTGCCAGCCGGGGGTCCGGGGGCACTGAAGCTTTCTTT. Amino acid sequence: CASRGSGGTEAFF.

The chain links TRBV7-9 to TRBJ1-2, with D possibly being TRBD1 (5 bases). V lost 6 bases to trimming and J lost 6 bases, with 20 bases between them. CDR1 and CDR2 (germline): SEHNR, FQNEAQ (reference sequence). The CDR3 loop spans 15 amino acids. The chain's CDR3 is CASRPGGFLGNGYTF. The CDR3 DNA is TGTGCCAGCAGACCCGGGGGATTTTTAGGCAATGGCTACACCTTC.